This TCR beta chain was obtained from a study of beta chain features in type 1 diabetes. About the study: The examined sorted cells totaled roughly 110,000,000 across samples. Study-wide findings and caveats: Here, the possible influence of HLA type (on TCRB rearrangement) remained unresolved. There was a moderate but significant shortening of TCRB CDR3s in all four CD4+ subsets of Type 1 diabetes patients.

CD45RO/CCR7/CD25/CD127/CD95/CD27 sorting isolated CD4+ naive, central memory, regulatory and stem cell-like memory cells. The CDR3 covers 14 residues. V was pared by 5 bases and J by 5 bases, with 8 bases of the junction left unmatched. CDR1 and CDR2 (germline): SGHTA, FQGNSA. This clone has just a few counts. Its specificity is not known. As every portion of the isolated RNA was reverse transcribed, the sequencing read expressed TCRB transcripts. The table came from immunoSEQ multiplex PCR; TCRdb's copy has only in-frame clones and leaves some out. The data contain 160,000 or so clones, 9% to 10% of them singletons.

The TCR was taken from a woman younger than 45 with type 1 diabetes. Material for sequencing was central memory CD4+ T cells from blood. V gene TRBV7-2 combines with J gene TRBJ1-1; TRBD1 aligns across 7 bases. This CDR3 is CASSPPTGTTEAFF. DNA of the CDR3: TGTGCCAGCAGCCCCCCGACAGGGACAACTGAAGCTTTCTTT.